These 22 T cell receptor beta chains originate from one sample sequenced in a study of tumor-infiltrating lymphocytes in localized non-small cell lung cancer. TCRdb's table, derived via immunoSEQ multiplex PCR, lists solely in-frame clones and lacks some. The repertoire holds some 13,000 clones, with around two thirds as singletons. The sequencing input was uninvolved lung tissue not adjacent to the tumor. These receptors were collected from a human donor with non-small cell lung cancer.

V gene TRBV7-2 combines with J gene TRBJ2-1, with 9 bases fitting TRBD2. The CDR3 spans 14 residues. The ends lost 3 bases at V and 6 bases at J; junction bases unmatched: 3. Germline V CDR1 and CDR2: SGHTA, FQGNSA. The CDR3 DNA follows: TGTGCCAGCAGCTTTTTACTAGCGGGCAATGAGCAGTTCTTC. The encoded protein is CASSFLLAGNEQFF.

This chain links TRBV2 with TRBJ1-5, with TRBD1 matching 8 bases. Germline loops: CDR1 SNHLY, CDR2 FYNNEI. The CDR3 is made up of 15 amino acids. V lost 6 bases and J lost 6; bases outside the gene matches: 10. DNA of the CDR3: TGTGCCAGCAGCCTAGACAGGGGCGGGGGTCAGCCCCAGCATTTT. Translating gives CASSLDRGGGQPQHF.

This chain joins TRBV11-2 and TRBJ2-5, with TRBD1 matching 7 bases. The CDR3 covers 16 residues. The germline CDR1 and CDR2 sequences are SGHAT and FQNNGV. With V trimmed by 4 bases and J by 5 bases, 13 bases remained unmatched. This CDR3 reads CASSYPAGGIGETQYF. The CDR3 region has the DNA TGTGCCAGCAGCTACCCGGCAGGGGGAATTGGGGAGACCCAGTACTTC.

The chain combines TRBV27 with TRBJ1-2, with D hard to call. From germline, CDR1 is MNHEY and CDR2 SMNVEV (reference sequence). V dropped 2 bases and J dropped 3 bases, with 7 bases sitting between them. CDR3 length equals 13 residues. The DNA of the CDR3 is TGTGCCAGCAGTTTAGGCGGACACTATGGCTACACCTTC. This translates into CASSLGGHYGYTF.

The rearrangement joins TRBV4-2 to TRBJ2-3, with TRBD2 matching 10 bases. The CDR3 length is 16 residues. The junction had 8 bases not matched to a gene; V was cut back by 2 bases and J by 6 bases. Germline V gene sequence: CDR1 LGHNA, CDR2 YNFKEQ. The CDR3 DNA sequence: TGTGCCAGCAGCCAACACGGGGGGACTAGCGACGATACGCAGTATTTT. Its protein is CASSQHGGTSDDTQYF.

The CDR3, as DNA: TGTGCCAGCAGTCCCGAATCTGGGGCCAACGTCCTGACTTTC. It is translated as CASSPESGANVLTF. The chain carries TRBV2 and TRBJ2-6; D gene uncertain. V was cut by 5 bases and J by 1 base, with 6 bases left in between. The CDR3 runs 14 residues. Germline V CDR1 and CDR2: SNHLY, FYNNEI.

V is TRBV5-4 and J is TRBJ1-1; D remains ambiguous. Trimming took off 0 bases at V and 6 bases at J, with 3 bases between the two ends. The CDR3 runs to 11 residues. Germline CDR1 SGHNT, CDR2 YYREEE (reference sequence). CDR3 DNA: TGTGCCAGCAGCTTGGAGGCTGAAGCTTTCTTT. This translates into CASSLEAEAFF.

This clone was seen once. V is TRBV7-8 and J is TRBJ2-5, with D possibly being TRBD1 (6 bases). Trimming cost V 7 bases and J 5 bases, with 11 bases left between them. The length of the CDR3 is 12 residues. CDR1 is SGHVS and CDR2 is FQNEAQ in the germline V gene. This CDR3 reads CASTQGWETQYF. Here the CDR3 DNA reads TGTGCCAGCACACAGGGTTGGGAGACCCAGTACTTC.

This clone was seen a handful of times. The chain carries TRBV10-3 and TRBJ1-1; 9 positions match TRBD1. This CDR3 is built from 15 residues. Germline values: CDR1 ENHRY, CDR2 SYGVKD. Trimming cost V 2 bases and J 4 bases; bases outside gene matches: 5. In nucleotides, the CDR3 is TGTGCCATCAGTGAGCGAGACAGGGGGGGCACTGAAGCTTTCTTT. The encoded protein is CAISERDRGGTEAFF.

The chain joins TRBV9 to TRBJ1-5; a possible D gene is TRBD1 (5 bases). This CDR3 is built from 13 residues. The germline V and J ends were trimmed by 3 bases and 6 bases, with 10 bases remaining between them. The germline CDR1 and CDR2 sequences are SGDLS and YYNGEE. CDR3 nucleotides: TGTGCCAGCAGCGATCAGGGAATTCAGCCCCAGCATTTT. Its translation: CASSDQGIQPQHF.

The rearrangement uses TRBV29-1 and TRBJ1-1; no definite D call. Trimming removed 4 bases from V and 5 bases from J, with 11 bases in between. This CDR3 has 12 amino acids. Germline-derived CDR1 and CDR2 are SQVTM and ANQGSEA. The CDR3 loop is CSVVRERTEAFF. In DNA form, the CDR3 reads TGCAGCGTTGTAAGGGAGAGGACTGAAGCTTTCTTT.

This clone has more than one count but fewer than ten. The gene calls are TRBV5-4 and TRBJ1-1, with 9 bases fitting TRBD1. Germline V lookup: CDR1 SGHNT, CDR2 YYREEE (reference sequence). The CDR3 loop spans 15 amino acids. The V gene end was trimmed by 5 bases and the J gene end by 6 bases; junction bases not matched to a gene: 11. The CDR3 sequence is CASSWYGQGIAEAFF. The CDR3 DNA sequence: TGTGCCAGCAGTTGGTACGGACAGGGGATCGCTGAAGCTTTCTTT. Full variable domain (rest looked up from reference TRBV5-4 and TRBJ1-1): ETGVTQSPTHLIKTRGQQVTLRCSSQSGHNTVSWYQQALGQGPQFIFQYYREEENGRGNFPPRFSGLQFPNYSSELNVNALELDDSALYLCASSWYGQGIAEAFFGQGTRLTVV.

This clone turned up a few times. Other DNA sequences within the sample encode an identical CDR3. The chain uses TRBV7-7 and TRBJ1-1; D may be TRBD1 (5 bases). Germline values: CDR1 SSHAT, CDR2 FNYEAQ (reference sequence). V was clipped by 4 bases and J by 2 bases, with 8 bases between them. The CDR3 totals 13 residues. CDR3 nucleotide sequence: TGTGCCAGCAGCTCACAGGTAAACACTGAAGCTTTCTTT. It encodes CASSSQVNTEAFF.

In this sample, this clone turned up a few times. The chain's CDR3 is CASSPSGGGDSSYEQYF. CDR3 nucleotides: TGTGCCAGCAGCCCCAGTGGGGGTGGGGATAGCTCCTACGAGCAGTACTTC. The J gene is TRBJ2-7, the V gene TRBV9; D may correspond to TRBD1 or TRBD2 (5 bases each). V was trimmed by 4 bases and J by 0 bases, leaving 20 bases between them. CDR3 length: 17 residues. The germline V gene encodes CDR1 SGDLS and CDR2 YYNGEE. The variable domain in full, completed from reference TRBV9 and TRBJ2-7, reads DSGVTQTPKHLITATGQRVTLRCSPRSGDLSVYWYQQSLDQGLQFLIQYYNGEERAKGNILERFSAQQFPDLHSELNLSSLELGDSALYFCASSPSGGGDSSYEQYFGPGTRLTVT.

The rearrangement uses TRBV6-6 and TRBJ1-2, with a possible D match to TRBD1 (5 bases). The CDR3 is 13 amino acids. The germline gives CDR1 MNHNY, CDR2 SVGAGI (reference sequence). V was pared by 8 bases and J by 6 bases, with 16 bases between. CDR3 protein: CASLVPGDDGYTF. The CDR3 coding sequence is TGTGCCAGCCTCGTCCCTGGGGACGATGGCTACACCTTC.

This chain joins TRBV15 and TRBJ1-1, with TRBD1 matching over 7 bases. V trimming: 3 bases; J trimming: 1 base; junction bases outside the gene matches: 2. Germline V gives CDR1 LNHNV, CDR2 YYDKDF (reference sequence). The CDR3 has 14 amino acids. The CDR3 bases are TGTGCCACCAGCAGCAGGGGGAGGAACACTGAAGCTTTCTTT. Its translation: CATSSRGRNTEAFF.

The rearrangement joins TRBV5-1 to TRBJ2-2, with 7 bases identical to TRBD2. Germline V gives CDR1 SGHRS, CDR2 YFSETQ. The CDR3 runs to 15 residues. V shed 4 bases and J 6 bases; nucleotides not matched to a gene: 9. In DNA, the CDR3 is TGCGCCAGCAGCGCCCCGTCGGGGGGAGCCGGGGAGCTGTTTTTT. Encoded protein: CASSAPSGGAGELFF.

V gene TRBV7-2 combines with J gene TRBJ1-2; D not resolved. V lost 5 bases to trimming and J lost 8 bases, with 15 bases between them. The length of the CDR3 is 13 residues. Germline CDR1 and CDR2: SGHTA and FQGNSA. The CDR3 sequence is CASSPSGVGGYTF. CDR3 in DNA: TGTGCCAGCAGCCCTAGCGGGGTTGGAGGCTACACCTTC.

In DNA form, the CDR3 reads TGTGCCTGGATAGGGGGGGGGCGGTTTGGGGCCAACGTCCTGACTTTC. It yields the protein CAWIGGGRFGANVLTF. The rearrangement joins TRBV30 to TRBJ2-6; D may be TRBD2 (7 bases). The CDR3 has 16 residues. The germline V gene encodes CDR1 GTSNPN and CDR2 SVGIG (reference sequence). V lost 4 bases to trimming and J lost 3 bases, with 16 bases between them.

This sequence joins TRBV7-8 and TRBJ1-1, with D maybe TRBD1 (5 bases). With 3 bases removed from V and 3 bases from J, the gap between germline ends came to 14 bases. Germline lookup yields CDR1 SGHVS and CDR2 FQNEAQ. There are 15 residues in the CDR3. The CDR3 loop reads CASSFQGSSYTEAFF. The CDR3 nucleotides are TGTGCCAGCAGCTTCCAGGGATCGAGTTACACTGAAGCTTTCTTT.

The V and J genes are TRBV7-8 and TRBJ1-2; a possible D gene is TRBD1 (6 bases). Trimming left V 5 bases short and J 8 bases short, with 15 bases between. The CDR3 spans 13 residues. Germline values: CDR1 SGHVS, CDR2 FQNEAQ. The DNA for the CDR3 is TGTGCCAGCAGCCCCGCAGCGACAGGAGGCTACACCTTC. The encoded protein is CASSPAATGGYTF.

This chain connects TRBV7-2 to TRBJ2-1, with D possibly being TRBD2 (7 bases). Trimming removed 7 bases from V and 3 bases from J, with 13 bases in between. Germline V gene data show CDR1 as SGHTA and CDR2 as FQGNSA. This CDR3 is built from 14 residues. CDR3 nucleotides: TGTGCCAGCACCCAAGGGGGGGGCTACAATGAGCAGTTCTTC. As protein: CASTQGGGYNEQFF.